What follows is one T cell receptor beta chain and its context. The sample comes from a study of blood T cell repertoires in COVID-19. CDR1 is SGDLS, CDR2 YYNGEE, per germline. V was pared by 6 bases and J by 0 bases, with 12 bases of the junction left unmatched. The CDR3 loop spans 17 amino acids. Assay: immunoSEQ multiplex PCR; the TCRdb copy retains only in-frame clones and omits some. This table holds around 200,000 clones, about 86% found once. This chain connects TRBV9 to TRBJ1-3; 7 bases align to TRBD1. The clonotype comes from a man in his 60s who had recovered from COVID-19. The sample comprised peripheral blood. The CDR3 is CASTAGGGQSSGNTIYF. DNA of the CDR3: TGTGCCAGCACTGCCGGGGGGGGACAGAGCTCTGGAAACACCATATATTTT. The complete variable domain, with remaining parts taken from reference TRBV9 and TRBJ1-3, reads DSGVTQTPKHLITATGQRVTLRCSPRSGDLSVYWYQQSLDQGLQFLIQYYNGEERAKGNILERFSAQQFPDLHSELNLSSLELGDSALYFCASTAGGGQSSGNTIYFGEGSWLTVV.